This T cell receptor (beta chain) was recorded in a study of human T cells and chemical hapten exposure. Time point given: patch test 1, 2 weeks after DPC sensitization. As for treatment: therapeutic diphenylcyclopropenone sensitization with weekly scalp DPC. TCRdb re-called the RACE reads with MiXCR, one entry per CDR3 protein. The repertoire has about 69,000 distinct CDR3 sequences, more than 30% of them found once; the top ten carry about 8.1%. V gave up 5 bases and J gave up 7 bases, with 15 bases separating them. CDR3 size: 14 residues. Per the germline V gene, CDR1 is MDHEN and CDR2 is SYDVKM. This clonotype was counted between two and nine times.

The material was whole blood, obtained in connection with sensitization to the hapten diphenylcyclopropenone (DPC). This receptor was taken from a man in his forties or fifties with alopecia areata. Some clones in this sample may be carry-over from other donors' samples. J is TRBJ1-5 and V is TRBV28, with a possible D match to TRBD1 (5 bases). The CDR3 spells CASSQNLGGQPQHF. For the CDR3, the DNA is TGTGCCAGCAGTCAAAATCTTGGGGGGCAGCCCCAGCATTTT.